A single T cell receptor beta chain is shown here with its context. What it binds is unknown. Some clones are missing from TCRdb's copy, which holds only in-frame ones; the method was immunoSEQ multiplex PCR. The repertoire has roughly 420,000 clones, 80% to 90% of them found once; the top ten carry around 2.6%. This entry comes from a study of Ad26.COV2.S vaccination and SARS-CoV-2 variants. Study-wide background: Donor allocation was to the COV1001 Ad26.COV2.S trial arm. Study-wide findings and caveats: With respect to non-spike TCR breadth, vaccine and placebo recipients were similar.

The CDR3 runs 13 residues. Germline V gene data show CDR1 as KGHDR and CDR2 as SFDVKD. V lost 4 bases to trimming and J lost 9 bases, with 12 bases between them. This sample's treatment: approximately 18 received Ad26.COV2.S at low or high dose, single or two shots; about 5 received placebo; per-sample allocation not given. Sampling was performed 63 days after the first vaccine or placebo injection. The rearrangement links TRBV24-1 to TRBJ2-1; D remains unclear. The TCR comes from a person aged 18-60 years who received the Ad26.COV2.S COVID-19 vaccine or a placebo. The source material was peripheral blood, sampled in a trial of Ad26.COV2.S vaccine versus placebo. The DNA of the CDR3 is TGTGCCACCAGTGACCCTGGGCTACTTGAGCAGTTCTTC. Protein: CATSDPGLLEQFF.